The 28 T cell receptor beta chains reported below all come from one sample, sequenced in a study of blood T cell repertoires in COVID-19. TCRdb keeps only in-frame clones here, not all; method: immunoSEQ multiplex PCR. The data contain some 170,000 clones, about four fifths of them seen just once; the ten biggest clones take up almost 8.5%. Sample: peripheral blood. The receptors were sampled from a woman in her 70s with acute or convalescent COVID-19.

This sequence joins TRBV6-2 or TRBV6-3 and TRBJ1-1; D unclear. Germline assignment: CDR1 MNHEY and CDR2 SVGEGT. There are 16 residues in the CDR3. Trimming took off 2 bases at V and 0 bases at J, with 13 bases between the two ends. The CDR3 DNA sequence: TGTGCCAGCAGTTACGTCCCTCGAGGTTTGAACACTGAAGCTTTCTTT. Its translation is CASSYVPRGLNTEAFF.

This clone has just a few counts. CDR3 nucleotide sequence: TGTGCCAGCAGTTTCCCCCCGGGACAGGGGTTCTACGAGCAGTACTTC. Amino acids: CASSFPPGQGFYEQYF. J is TRBJ2-7 and V is TRBV28; 10 positions agree with TRBD1. Germline trimming cut 3 bases from V and 3 bases from J; bases unmatched to any gene: 8. The CDR3 has 16 amino acids. CDR1 is MDHEN, CDR2 SYDVKM, per germline. The complete variable domain, with remaining parts taken from reference TRBV28 and TRBJ2-7, reads DVKVTQSSRYLVKRTGEKVFLECVQDMDHENMFWYRQDPGLGLRLIYFSYDVKMKEKGDIPEGYSVSREKKERFSLILESASTNQTSMYLCASSFPPGQGFYEQYFGPGTRLTVT.

This clone was detected only a few times. J is TRBJ1-2 and V is TRBV4-3; D not resolved. CDR3 size: 15 residues. With 2 bases removed from V and 4 bases from J, the gap between germline ends came to 14 bases. Per germline, CDR1 LGHNA and CDR2 YSLEER. The CDR3: CASSQSTDFGYGYTF. DNA for the CDR3: TGCGCCAGCAGCCAATCGACGGACTTCGGCTATGGCTACACCTTC.

J is TRBJ2-7 and V is TRBV30; 7 nucleotides match TRBD2. The CDR3 covers 13 residues. Germline V gene data show CDR1 as GTSNPN and CDR2 as SVGIG (reference sequence). V was pared by 3 bases and J by 4 bases, with 6 bases of the junction left unmatched. The CDR3 DNA follows: TGTGCCTGGAGGGGCGGGAGTGCATACGAGCAGTACTTC. Translating gives CAWRGGSAYEQYF.

This clone has only a few counts. This chain links TRBV5-6 with TRBJ1-4, with 7 positions matching TRBD1. CDR1 SGHDT and CDR2 YYEEEE come from the germline V gene. CDR3 length equals 15 residues. Germline trimming cut 0 bases from V and 3 bases from J; bases unmatched to any gene: 2. CDR3 coding DNA: TGTGCCAGCAGCTTGGTGGGGACAGCTAATGAAAAACTGTTTTTT. Its translation is CASSLVGTANEKLFF.

The gene calls are TRBV7-2 and TRBJ1-1; D remains unclear. The CDR3 contains 14 residues. Between the trimmed V and J ends, which lost 7 bases and 1 base, there was a span of 13 bases. Germline V CDR1 and CDR2: SGHTA, FQGNSA. CDR3 loop: CASTPGGANTEAFF. DNA for the CDR3: TGTGCCAGCACCCCCGGCGGCGCGAACACTGAAGCTTTCTTT.

This rearrangement joins TRBV28 to TRBJ1-4; TRBD1 might be the D (6 bases). Trimming cost V 2 bases and J 7 bases, with 8 bases left between them. CDR1 is MDHEN and CDR2 is SYDVKM in the germline V gene. The CDR3 spans 13 residues. For the CDR3, the DNA is TGTGCCAGCAGTTTAAACAGGGTTGAAAAACTGTTTTTT. It encodes CASSLNRVEKLFF.

The chain uses TRBV11-3 and TRBJ2-3; the D gene is possibly TRBD1 (5 bases). V dropped 4 bases and J dropped 1 base, with 9 bases sitting between them. CDR3 length equals 14 residues. In germline, CDR1 is SGHNT, CDR2 YENEEA. CDR3 amino acids: CASSSTTGTDTQYF. Written as DNA, the CDR3 is TGTGCCAGCAGCTCCACGACAGGCACAGATACGCAGTATTTT.

This chain connects TRBV29-1 to TRBJ2-1; TRBD2 agrees at 13 bases. The V gene end was trimmed by 6 bases and the J gene end by 6 bases; junction bases not matched to a gene: 11. Germline V gives CDR1 SQVTM, CDR2 ANQGSEA. The CDR3 consists of 16 residues. The CDR3 sequence: CSVALPGLAGTNEQFF. In DNA form, the CDR3 reads TGCAGCGTCGCCCTTCCGGGACTAGCGGGAACCAATGAGCAGTTCTTC.

The chain combines TRBV6-5 with TRBJ2-1, with 10 bases fitting TRBD2. The CDR3 consists of 15 residues. The germline CDR1 and CDR2 sequences are MNHEY and SVGAGI. The trim removed 9 bases at V and 7 bases at J, leaving 12 bases unmatched. The CDR3 DNA follows: TGTGCCAGTGGAGGGGCTAGCGGGAGAGTGAATGAGCAGTTCTTC. This gives the protein CASGGASGRVNEQFF.

This clone was seen a handful of times. J is TRBJ1-6 and V is TRBV7-2; a weak D match, TRBD1 (6 bases). Trimming pared 3 bases from V and 8 bases from J, leaving 17 bases between. CDR1 SGHTA and CDR2 FQGNSA come from the germline V gene. The CDR3 has 16 residues. Here the CDR3 DNA reads TGTGCCAGCAGCTTGGGGGGGGGCATAATGGATTCACCCCTCCACTTT. It codes for CASSLGGGIMDSPLHF.

The chain has TRBV7-6 and TRBJ2-1; weak D call: TRBD1 (5 bases). This CDR3 is 15 amino acids long. V was pared by 2 bases and J by 7 bases, with 15 bases between. Per the germline V gene, CDR1 is SGHVS and CDR2 is FNYEAQ. This CDR3 is CASSLYPGLTNEQFF. The CDR3 region has the DNA TGTGCCAGCAGCTTATATCCAGGGTTGACGAATGAGCAGTTCTTC.

The V and J genes are TRBV28 and TRBJ1-2; 8 nucleotides line up with TRBD1. This CDR3 spans 13 amino acids. V was pared by 2 bases and J by 6 bases, with 2 bases of the junction left unmatched. Germline CDR1 MDHEN, CDR2 SYDVKM. CDR3 in amino acids: CASSLRTGNGYTF. DNA for the CDR3: TGTGCCAGCAGTTTAAGGACAGGGAATGGCTACACCTTC.

This chain uses TRBV5-6 with TRBJ1-1; tentative D call: TRBD1 (6 bases). The CDR3 length is 14 residues. The germline V gene encodes CDR1 SGHDT and CDR2 YYEEEE. V was trimmed by 4 bases and J by 0 bases, leaving 10 bases between them. CDR3 nucleotides: TGTGCCAGCAGCCCGACAGGTTTGAACACTGAAGCTTTCTTT. Encoded protein: CASSPTGLNTEAFF.

This chain uses TRBV7-3 with TRBJ2-1; 9 positions match TRBD1. CDR1 and CDR2 from the germline V gene are SGHTA and FQGTGA. The ends lost 1 base at V and 9 bases at J; junction bases unmatched: 7. This CDR3 is 15 amino acids long. CDR3 sequence reads: CASSLMRTGEGEQFF. The CDR3 DNA is TGTGCCAGCAGCTTAATGAGGACAGGGGAAGGTGAGCAGTTCTTC.

The CDR3 coding sequence is TGTGCCAGCAGCGTAGAAGAGAACTCTGGAAACACCATATATTTT. It codes for CASSVEENSGNTIYF. J is TRBJ1-3 and V is TRBV9; unclear D gene. CDR3 size: 15 residues. Looked up from germline, CDR1 is SGDLS and CDR2 is YYNGEE. The germline V and J ends were trimmed by 0 bases and 0 bases, with 7 bases remaining between them.

The chain employs TRBV7-2 and TRBJ2-1, with 7 bases aligning to TRBD2. The CDR3 has 16 amino acids. Per the germline V gene, CDR1 is SGHTA and CDR2 is FQGNSA. V lost 5 bases and J lost 3; bases outside the gene matches: 10. The chain's CDR3 is CASSGGKGGGYNEQFF. The CDR3 DNA is TGTGCCAGCAGCGGCGGAAAGGGCGGGGGCTACAATGAGCAGTTCTTC.

This clone has only a few counts. This chain joins TRBV7-9 and TRBJ2-1; 8 positions match TRBD1. The junction had 3 bases not matched to a gene; V was cut back by 3 bases and J by 14 bases. The germline gives CDR1 SEHNR, CDR2 FQNEAQ (reference sequence). The length of the CDR3 is 11 residues. The CDR3 region is CASSFNRGEFF. In nucleotides, the CDR3 is TGTGCCAGCAGCTTTAACAGGGGGGAGTTCTTC.

The chain combines TRBV14 with TRBJ1-1; 7 bases agree with TRBD1. The germline V gene encodes CDR1 SGHDN and CDR2 FVKESK. J was trimmed by 3 bases and V by 8 bases; bases with no gene match: 6. The CDR3 runs to 13 residues. CDR3 sequence: CASGLQGYTEAFF. The CDR3 region has the DNA TGTGCCAGCGGGTTACAGGGGTACACTGAAGCTTTCTTT.

V usage is TRBV7-9 and J usage is TRBJ1-4; TRBD1 is a possible D gene (6 bases). Trimming removed 1 base from V and 7 bases from J, with 10 bases in between. Germline V gene lookup returns CDR1 SEHNR and CDR2 FQNEAQ (reference sequence). This CDR3 has 14 amino acids. The CDR3 DNA follows: TGTGCCAGCAGCTTAGATGTACAGGGTGAAAAACTGTTTTTT. Translating it yields CASSLDVQGEKLFF.

The chain couples TRBV5-1 to TRBJ2-1; 8 bases agree with TRBD2. With 2 bases clipped from V and 4 bases from J, the junction kept 8 bases outside the gene matches. Germline CDR1 reads SGHRS; CDR2 reads YFSETQ. This CDR3 contains 16 residues. For the CDR3, the DNA is TGCGCCAGCAGCTTCATAGCGGGATTAGGATACAATGAGCAGTTCTTC. Residues: CASSFIAGLGYNEQFF.

This chain uses TRBV6-5 with TRBJ2-1; a weak D match, TRBD1 (7 bases). The CDR3 sequence is 12 residues long. V lost 6 bases and J lost 10, with 13 bases in between. In germline, CDR1 is MNHEY, CDR2 SVGAGI. CDR3 in amino acids: CASRRGQKEQFF. CDR3 nucleotide sequence: TGTGCCAGCAGGCGGGGACAGAAAGAGCAGTTCTTC.

This chain joins TRBV7-9 and TRBJ1-2; no clear D. Trimming shortened V by 2 bases and J by 3 bases, and 4 bases separated the two germline ends. This CDR3 is 12 amino acids long. The germline CDR1 and CDR2 sequences are SEHNR and FQNEAQ (reference sequence). For the CDR3, the DNA is TGTGCCAGCAGCTTAAGCTACTATGGCTACACCTTC. It is translated as CASSLSYYGYTF.

V and J are TRBV7-3 and TRBJ1-1; D is unresolved. Trimming removed 5 bases from V and 2 bases from J, with 15 bases in between. Looked up from germline, CDR1 is SGHTA and CDR2 is FQGTGA. The CDR3 totals 15 residues. This CDR3 reads CASSQMGRVNTEAFF. The DNA for the CDR3 is TGTGCCAGCAGCCAAATGGGCAGAGTCAACACTGAAGCTTTCTTT.

This clone was found a few times. J is TRBJ2-7 and V is TRBV3-1 (or the pseudogene TRBV3-2); D uncertain. CDR1 is LGHDT and CDR2 is YNNKEL in the germline V gene (reference sequence). The CDR3 has 14 amino acids. Trimming took off 3 bases at V and 4 bases at J, with 13 bases between the two ends. CDR3 sequence (DNA): TGTGCCAGCAGCCAGCTAGTACCGCCTTACGAGCAGTACTTC. It codes for CASSQLVPPYEQYF.

V usage is TRBV4-1 and J usage is TRBJ1-6; 8 nucleotides match TRBD1. V shed 0 bases, J shed 1 base, and the junction held 14 bases outside the gene matches. This CDR3 is 21 amino acids long. Looked up from germline, CDR1 is MGHRA and CDR2 is YSYEKL. DNA for the CDR3: TGCGCCAGCAGCCAAGATAATCCAGGCAGGGGGCCCTTATCCTATAATTCACCCCTCCACTTT. Translating it yields CASSQDNPGRGPLSYNSPLHF.

In DNA form, the CDR3 reads TGCAGTGCTAAAACAGCCTATGGCTACACCTTC. Translation gives CSAKTAYGYTF. The V and J genes are TRBV20-1 and TRBJ1-2, with D uncertain. Trimming shortened V by 4 bases and J by 4 bases, and 7 bases separated the two germline ends. Germline loops: CDR1 DFQATT, CDR2 SNEGSKA (reference sequence). The CDR3 loop spans 11 amino acids.

V and J are TRBV27 and TRBJ1-4; D unclear. Germline V CDR1 and CDR2: MNHEY, SMNVEV (reference sequence). V was pared by 5 bases and J by 0 bases, with 10 bases between. The CDR3 runs 15 residues. DNA for the CDR3: TGTGCCAGCAGTACCTCAAGCGCAACTAATGAAAAACTGTTTTTT. Translating gives CASSTSSATNEKLFF.